Listed here are 8 T cell receptor beta chains from one sample, sequenced in a study of T cells in Graves' hyperthyroidism and ophthalmopathy. RNA transcripts gave rise to amplified TCR beta CDR3 regions. Using the HTBI primer set, a first-round RT-PCR was run on the TCR CDR3. TCRdb ran MiXCR on the multiplex PCR reads and lists one entry per CDR3 protein. This sample carries around 500,000 distinct CDR3 sequences, about 14% of them seen once, and the ten largest clones take 11% to 15%. The sequencing sample was made of blood. The receptor source for this set is a woman between 35 and 50 years old with Graves' hyperthyroidism.

The chain employs TRBV3-1 and TRBJ1-2; D not certain. The CDR3 spans 14 residues. Germline CDR1 is LGHDT and CDR2 is YNNKEL (reference sequence). V lost 1 base and J 1 base, leaving 7 bases between the germline ends. CDR3 residues: CASSQGTINYGYTF. CDR3 nucleotides: TGTGCCAGCAGCCAAGGGACCATTAACTATGGCTACACCTTC.

The J gene is TRBJ2-1, the V gene TRBV9; 10 bases agree with TRBD2. CDR1 is SGDLS, CDR2 YYNGEE, per germline. The V segment lost 0 bases and the J segment 5 bases; nucleotides outside the gene matches: 8. The CDR3 is made up of 17 amino acids. CDR3 sequence reads: CASSVGGIAGGNNEQFF. The CDR3 coding sequence is TGTGCCAGCAGCGTAGGAGGAATAGCGGGAGGCAACAATGAGCAGTTCTTC.

This clonotype has a handful of counts. This rearrangement joins TRBV6-1 to TRBJ1-2, with D unclear. Germline V lookup: CDR1 MNHNS, CDR2 SASEGT. The CDR3 totals 15 residues. V was trimmed by 0 bases and J by 5 bases, leaving 13 bases between them. The CDR3, as DNA: TGTGCCAGCAGTGAAGCGGCCGTAGAACTATATGGCTACACCTTC. This gives the protein CASSEAAVELYGYTF.

This clonotype was counted between two and nine times. The chain couples TRBV20-1 to TRBJ1-2; D is unclear. The CDR3 loop spans 17 amino acids. Per the germline V gene, CDR1 is DFQATT and CDR2 is SNEGSKA (reference sequence). V gave up 1 base and J gave up 0 bases, with 18 bases separating them. The DNA for the CDR3 is TGCAGTGCTAGAGCCCCCTTAGGGCGGCAAGCTAACTATGGCTACACCTTC. As protein: CSARAPLGRQANYGYTF.

This clonotype has only a few counts. The rearrangement uses TRBV6-1 and TRBJ2-1; TRBD2 matches at 8 bases. The V gene's germline CDR1 is MNHNS and CDR2 SASEGT. The junction had 7 bases not matched to a gene; V was cut back by 8 bases and J by 4 bases. The CDR3 is made up of 14 amino acids. The CDR3 nucleotides read TGTGCCAGCCGACGGGAGGGCCGGTACAATGAGCAGTTCTTC. Protein product: CASRREGRYNEQFF.

Notes on this clonotype: Since a much larger clone is just one base distant, this may be a read error. CDR3 loop: CASTDSGSYNEQYF. CDR3 sequence (DNA): TGTGCCAGCACCGATAGCGGGTCCTACAATGAGCAGTACTTC. The gene calls are TRBV12-3 or TRBV12-4 and TRBJ2-7; 7 bases agree with TRBD2. CDR3 length: 14 residues. Germline trimming cut 7 bases from V and 7 bases from J; bases unmatched to any gene: 13.

This clonotype was picked up many times. The V call is TRBV28, the J call TRBJ1-2, with D possibly being TRBD1 (6 bases). This CDR3 has 12 amino acids. Germline V CDR1 and CDR2: MDHEN, SYDVKM. Between the trimmed V and J ends, which lost 7 bases and 8 bases, there was a span of 14 bases. The CDR3: CASNKQGGGYTF. CDR3 DNA: TGTGCCAGCAACAAACAGGGAGGAGGCTACACCTTC.

This clonotype was observed a few times. The J gene is TRBJ2-1, the V gene TRBV14; 14 bases are a match to TRBD2. Germline assignment: CDR1 SGHDN and CDR2 FVKESK. The CDR3 totals 17 residues. V was clipped by 1 base and J by 4 bases; unmatched bases: 3. The CDR3 sequence is CASSQGLAGGLYNEQFF. CDR3 DNA sequence: TGTGCCAGCAGCCAAGGACTAGCGGGAGGGCTGTACAATGAGCAGTTCTTC.